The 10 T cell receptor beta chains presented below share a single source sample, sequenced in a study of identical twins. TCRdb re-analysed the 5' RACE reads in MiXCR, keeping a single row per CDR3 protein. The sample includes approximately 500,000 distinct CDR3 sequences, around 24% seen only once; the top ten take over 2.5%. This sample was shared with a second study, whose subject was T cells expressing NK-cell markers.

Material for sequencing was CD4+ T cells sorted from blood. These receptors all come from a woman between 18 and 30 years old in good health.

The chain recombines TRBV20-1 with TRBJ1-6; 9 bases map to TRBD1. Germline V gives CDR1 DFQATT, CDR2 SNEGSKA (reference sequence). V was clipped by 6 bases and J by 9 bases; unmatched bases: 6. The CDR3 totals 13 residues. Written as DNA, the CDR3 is TGCAGTGCGACCGGACAGGGGAGTTCACCCCTCCACTTT. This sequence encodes CSATGQGSSPLHF.

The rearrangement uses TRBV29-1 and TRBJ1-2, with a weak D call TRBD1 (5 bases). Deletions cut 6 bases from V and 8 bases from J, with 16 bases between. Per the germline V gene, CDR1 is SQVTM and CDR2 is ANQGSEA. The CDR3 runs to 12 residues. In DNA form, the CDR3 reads TGCAGCGTCGGGACGGGGGGGTACGGCTACACCTTC. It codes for CSVGTGGYGYTF.

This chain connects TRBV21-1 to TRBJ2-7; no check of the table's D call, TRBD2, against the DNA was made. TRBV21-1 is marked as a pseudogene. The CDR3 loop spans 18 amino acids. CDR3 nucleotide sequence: TGTGCCAGCCCCAAAAACGTTGGGACTACTCTTCTTTCCTACGAGCAGTACTTC. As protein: CASPKNVGTTLLSYEQYF.

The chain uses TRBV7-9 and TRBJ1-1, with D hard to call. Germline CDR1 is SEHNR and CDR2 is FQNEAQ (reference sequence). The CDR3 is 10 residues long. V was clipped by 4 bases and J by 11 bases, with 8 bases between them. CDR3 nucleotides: TGTGCCAGCAGCTCCGTGTGGGCTTTCTTT. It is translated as CASSSVWAFF. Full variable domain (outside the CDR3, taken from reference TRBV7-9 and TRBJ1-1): DTGVSQNPRHKITKRGQNVTFRCDPISEHNRLYWYRQTLGQGPEFLTYFQNEAQLEKSRLLSDRFSAERPKGSFSTLEIQRTEQGDSAMYLCASSSVWAFFGQGTRLTVV.

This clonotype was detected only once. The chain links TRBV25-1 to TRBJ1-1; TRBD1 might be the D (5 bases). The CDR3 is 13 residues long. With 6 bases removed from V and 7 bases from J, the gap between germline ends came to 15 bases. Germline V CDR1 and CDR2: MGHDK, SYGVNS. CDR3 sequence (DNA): TGTGCCAGCAGGTCGTTTGGGGACGGTGAAGCTTTCTTT. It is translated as CASRSFGDGEAFF.

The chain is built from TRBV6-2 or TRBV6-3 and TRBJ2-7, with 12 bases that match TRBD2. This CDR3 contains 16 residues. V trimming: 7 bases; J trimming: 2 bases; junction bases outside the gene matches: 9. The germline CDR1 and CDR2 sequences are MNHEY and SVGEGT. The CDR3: CASTLRTSGAPYEQYF. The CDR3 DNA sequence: TGTGCCAGCACCTTGAGGACTAGCGGGGCCCCCTACGAGCAGTACTTC.

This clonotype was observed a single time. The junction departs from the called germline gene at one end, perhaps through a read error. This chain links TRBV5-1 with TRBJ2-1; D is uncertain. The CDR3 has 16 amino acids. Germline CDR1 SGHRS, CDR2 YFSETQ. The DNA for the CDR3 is TGCGCCAGAAGCTCCTCCACGGCAAGCTCCTACAATGAGCAGTTCTTC. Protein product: CARSSSTASSYNEQFF.

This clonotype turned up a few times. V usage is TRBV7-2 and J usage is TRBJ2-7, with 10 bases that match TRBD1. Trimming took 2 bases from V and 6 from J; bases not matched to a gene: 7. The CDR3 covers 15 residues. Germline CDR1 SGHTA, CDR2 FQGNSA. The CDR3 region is CASSLWGQGTFEQYF. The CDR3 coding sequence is TGTGCCAGCAGCTTATGGGGACAGGGGACTTTCGAGCAGTACTTC.

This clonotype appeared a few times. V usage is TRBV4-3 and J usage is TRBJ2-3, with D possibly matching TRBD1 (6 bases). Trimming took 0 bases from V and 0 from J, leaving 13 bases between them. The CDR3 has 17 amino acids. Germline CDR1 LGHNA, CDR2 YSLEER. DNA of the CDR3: TGCGCCAGCAGCCAAGATCCGGCAGGGGTTAGCACAGATACGCAGTATTTT. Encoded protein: CASSQDPAGVSTDTQYF.

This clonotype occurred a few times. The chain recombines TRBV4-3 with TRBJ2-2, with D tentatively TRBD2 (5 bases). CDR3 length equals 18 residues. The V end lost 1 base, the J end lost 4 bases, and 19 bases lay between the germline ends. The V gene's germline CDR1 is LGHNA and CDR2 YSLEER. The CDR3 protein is CASSQAPADRYGTGELFF. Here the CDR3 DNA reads TGCGCCAGCAGCCAAGCCCCAGCGGACCGTTACGGCACCGGGGAGCTGTTTTTT.